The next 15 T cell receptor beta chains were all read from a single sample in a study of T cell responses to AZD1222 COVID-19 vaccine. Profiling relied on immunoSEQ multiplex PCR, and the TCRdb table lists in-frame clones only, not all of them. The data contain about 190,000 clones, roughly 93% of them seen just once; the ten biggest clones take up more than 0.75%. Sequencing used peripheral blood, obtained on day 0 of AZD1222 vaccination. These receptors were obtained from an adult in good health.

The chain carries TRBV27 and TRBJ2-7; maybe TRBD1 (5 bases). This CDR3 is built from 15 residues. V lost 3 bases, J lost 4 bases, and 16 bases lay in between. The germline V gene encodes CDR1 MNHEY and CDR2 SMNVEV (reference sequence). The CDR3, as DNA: TGTGCCAGCAGTTTCTTTGGTGGCAGGGCGTACGAGCAGTACTTC. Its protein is CASSFFGGRAYEQYF.

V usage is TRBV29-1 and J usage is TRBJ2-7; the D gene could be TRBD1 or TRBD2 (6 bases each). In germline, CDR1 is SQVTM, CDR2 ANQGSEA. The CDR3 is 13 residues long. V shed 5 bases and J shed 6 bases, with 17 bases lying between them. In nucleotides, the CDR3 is TGCAGCGTTTGGAGGAGGGAAGGGGGCGAGCAGTACTTC. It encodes CSVWRREGGEQYF.

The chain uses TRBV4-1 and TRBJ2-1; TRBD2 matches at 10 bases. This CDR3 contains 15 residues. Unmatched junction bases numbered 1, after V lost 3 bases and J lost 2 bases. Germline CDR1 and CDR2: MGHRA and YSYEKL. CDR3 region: CASSHTSGAYNEQFF. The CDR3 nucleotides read TGCGCCAGCAGCCATACTAGCGGGGCCTACAATGAGCAGTTCTTC.

CDR3 sequence (DNA): TGTGCCAGCTCCCTACACCAATTAGAGGGGGTTAACACTGAAGCTTTCTTT. Translation: CASSLHQLEGVNTEAFF. V gene TRBV18 combines with J gene TRBJ1-1, with TRBD1 as a possible D gene (6 bases). The germline CDR1 and CDR2 sequences are KGHSH and LQKENI. This CDR3 contains 17 residues. V was cut by 6 bases and J by 2 bases, with 22 bases left in between.

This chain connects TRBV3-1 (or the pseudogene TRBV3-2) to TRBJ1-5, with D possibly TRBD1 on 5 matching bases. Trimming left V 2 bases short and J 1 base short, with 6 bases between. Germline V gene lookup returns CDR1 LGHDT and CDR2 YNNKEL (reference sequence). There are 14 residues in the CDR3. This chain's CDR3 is CASSQWGSNQPQHF. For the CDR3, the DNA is TGTGCCAGCAGCCAATGGGGGAGCAATCAGCCCCAGCATTTT.

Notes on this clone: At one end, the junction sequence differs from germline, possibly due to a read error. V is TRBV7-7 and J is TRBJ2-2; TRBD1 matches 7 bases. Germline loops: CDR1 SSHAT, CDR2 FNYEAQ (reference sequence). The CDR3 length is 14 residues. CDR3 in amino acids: CASSSRGLTGELFF. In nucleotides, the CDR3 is TGTGCTAGCAGCTCCAGGGGGTTGACCGGGGAGCTGTTTTTT.

The CDR3 region has the DNA TGCGCCAGCAGCGTGGACGGGAACACTGAAGCTTTCTTT. Translating gives CASSVDGNTEAFF. V is TRBV5-1 and J is TRBJ1-1, with D hard to call. CDR3 length: 13 residues. Germline V gene lookup returns CDR1 SGHRS and CDR2 YFSETQ. Trimming pared 4 bases from V and 1 base from J, leaving 8 bases between.

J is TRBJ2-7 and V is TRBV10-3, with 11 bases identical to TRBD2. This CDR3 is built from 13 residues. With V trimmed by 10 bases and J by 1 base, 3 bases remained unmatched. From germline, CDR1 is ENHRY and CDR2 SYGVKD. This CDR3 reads CASRLAGSYEQYF. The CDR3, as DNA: TGTGCCAGCAGACTAGCGGGATCCTACGAGCAGTACTTC.

The CDR3 coding sequence is TGCGCCAGCAGCTTGGAAAATGGAGAAACCTCGCAGTTCTTC. Translated, it gives CASSLENGETSQFF. The genes are TRBV5-1 and TRBJ2-1; no reliable D call. The CDR3 consists of 14 residues. The V gene lost 0 bases and the J gene lost 12 bases, with 16 bases spanning the gap. Germline V CDR1 and CDR2: SGHRS, YFSETQ.

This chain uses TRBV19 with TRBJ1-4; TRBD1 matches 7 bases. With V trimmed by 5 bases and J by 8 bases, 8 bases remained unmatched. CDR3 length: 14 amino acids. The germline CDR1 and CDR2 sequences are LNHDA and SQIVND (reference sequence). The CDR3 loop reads CASSLQGPGEKLFF. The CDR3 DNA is TGTGCCAGTAGTCTACAGGGGCCTGGAGAAAAACTGTTTTTT.

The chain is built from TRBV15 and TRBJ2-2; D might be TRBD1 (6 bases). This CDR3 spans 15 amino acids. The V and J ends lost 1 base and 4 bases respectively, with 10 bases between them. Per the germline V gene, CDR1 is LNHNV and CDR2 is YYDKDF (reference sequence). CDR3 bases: TGTGCCACCAGCAGAGTTAACAGGGCCACCGGGGAGCTGTTTTTT. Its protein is CATSRVNRATGELFF.

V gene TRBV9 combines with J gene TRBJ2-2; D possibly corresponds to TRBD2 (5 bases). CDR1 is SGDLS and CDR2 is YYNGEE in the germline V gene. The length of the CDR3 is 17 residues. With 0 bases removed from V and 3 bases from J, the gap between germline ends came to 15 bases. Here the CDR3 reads CASSVAAAAAYTGELFF. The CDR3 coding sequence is TGTGCCAGCAGCGTAGCGGCCGCAGCGGCTTACACCGGGGAGCTGTTTTTT.

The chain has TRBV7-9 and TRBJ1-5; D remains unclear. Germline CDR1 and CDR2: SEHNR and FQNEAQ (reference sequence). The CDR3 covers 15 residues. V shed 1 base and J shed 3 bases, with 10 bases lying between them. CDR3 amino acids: CASSLGQAVNQPQHF. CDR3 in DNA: TGTGCCAGCAGCTTAGGTCAGGCGGTCAATCAGCCCCAGCATTTT.

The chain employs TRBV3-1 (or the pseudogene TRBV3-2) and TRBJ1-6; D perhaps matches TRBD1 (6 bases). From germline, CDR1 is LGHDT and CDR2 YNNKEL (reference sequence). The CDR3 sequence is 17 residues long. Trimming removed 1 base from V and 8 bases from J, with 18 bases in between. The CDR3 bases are TGTGCCAGCAGCCAAGGAAGATTACAGGGAATTCATTCACCCCTCCACTTT. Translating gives CASSQGRLQGIHSPLHF.

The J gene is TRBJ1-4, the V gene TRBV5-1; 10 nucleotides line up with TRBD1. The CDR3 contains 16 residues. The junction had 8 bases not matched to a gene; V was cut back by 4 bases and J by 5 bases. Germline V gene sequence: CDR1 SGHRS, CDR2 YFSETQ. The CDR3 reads CASSIAQGQGNEKLFF. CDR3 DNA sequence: TGCGCCAGCAGCATAGCTCAGGGACAGGGGAATGAAAAACTGTTTTTT.